This TCR beta chain derives from a study of monozygotic twins with inflammatory bowel disease. As concerns this clonotype: No antigen is known for it.

TCRdb reprocessed the 5' RACE reads and keeps a single row for each CDR3 protein, giving no DNA. This sample's table has some 99,000 distinct CDR3 sequences. Study-wide points: The inverse Simpson measure of TCRbeta diversity was lower in IBD patients than in healthy co-twins.

Blood samples, whole and unsorted for T cells, yielded the isolated total RNA. This TCR came from a human donor with ulcerative colitis or Crohn's disease, or a healthy co-twin of an affected twin (not recorded which). The sequenced sample was blood.

This CDR3 is CASSFSLDRGSTGELFF. The chain joins TRBV5-1 to TRBJ2-2; checking the TCRdb D call of TRBD1 is not possible without DNA. CDR1 is SGHRS and CDR2 is YFSETQ in the germline V gene. The length of the CDR3 is 17 residues.